A selection of T cell receptor beta chains follows, all from one sample in a study of T cell responses to AZD1222 COVID-19 vaccine. Method: immunoSEQ multiplex PCR; TCRdb's copy keeps in-frame clones and lacks some. The sample yields about 83,000 clones, about 91% seen once. Sequences were derived from peripheral blood, sampled 28 days after the second AZD1222 dose. The origin of the receptors is an adult who received the AZD1222 COVID-19 vaccine. CDR3s include the opening cysteine and the closing phenylalanine or tryptophan. D genes are given only for firm matches. The size of a clone is reported for some rows only, either as once, few or many, or as a class for expanded clones.

v_gene,j_gene,d_gene,abundance,CDR3aa,CDR3nt
TRBV19,TRBJ1-4,TRBD1,NA,CASSPGTVNEKLFF,TGTGCCAGTAGTCCCGGGACAGTTAATGAAAAACTGTTTTTT
TRBV5-1,TRBJ1-6,NA,NA,CASSLAGSVAYNSPLHF,TGCGCCAGCAGCTTGGCAGGCAGCGTGGCCTATAATTCACCCCTCCACTTT
TRBV14,TRBJ1-3,NA,NA,CASSHSWQGPITTGNTIYF,TGTGCCAGCAGCCACAGTTGGCAGGGCCCGATAACTACTGGAAACACCATATATTTT
TRBV28,TRBJ1-5,NA,once,CASSTGYNQPQHF,TGTGCCAGCAGCACAGGGTACAATCAGCCCCAGCATTTT
TRBV29-1,TRBJ2-1,NA,NA,CSVEEAVAGNEQFF,TGCAGCGTTGAAGAAGCGGTCGCAGGGAATGAGCAGTTCTTC
TRBV5-5,TRBJ2-1,NA,NA,CASSRRQVHDEQFF,TGTGCCAGCAGCAGGCGACAGGTCCACGATGAGCAGTTCTTC
TRBV6-5,TRBJ2-7,NA,NA,CASSLWGYEQYF,TGTGCCAGCTCCCTTTGGGGGTACGAGCAGTACTTC
TRBV5-1,TRBJ2-2,NA,NA,CASSSAATGELFF,TGCGCCAGCAGCTCCGCAGCCACCGGGGAGCTGTTTTTT
TRBV28,TRBJ1-6,NA,NA,CASSLFDGDSPLHF,TGTGCCAGCAGTTTATTCGACGGCGATTCACCCCTCCACTTT
TRBV6-2/TRBV6-3,TRBJ2-5,NA,NA,CASSYPGLWGYQETQYF,TGTGCCAGCAGTTACCCAGGACTATGGGGGTACCAAGAGACCCAGTACTTC
TRBV5-4,TRBJ2-5,TRBD1,NA,CASSLGGNAGTGKETQYF,TGTGCCAGCAGCTTAGGGGGCAATGCCGGGACAGGGAAAGAGACCCAGTACTTC
TRBV6-5,TRBJ2-2,TRBD1,NA,CASRRQGVGELFF,TGTGCCAGCAGACGACAGGGCGTGGGGGAGCTGTTTTTT
TRBV2,TRBJ1-5,NA,NA,CASRGQTYSNQPQHF,TGTGCCAGCCGCGGACAGACTTATAGCAATCAGCCCCAGCATTTT
TRBV7-2,TRBJ2-1,TRBD1,NA,CASSWGTGGYNEQFF,TGTGCCAGCAGCTGGGGGACAGGGGGGTACAATGAGCAGTTCTTC
TRBV28,TRBJ1-1,NA,NA,CASSRVSGGTEAFF,TGTGCCAGCAGCCGGGTCTCTGGGGGCACTGAAGCTTTCTTT